This T cell receptor (beta chain) is drawn from a study of neurological immune-mediated disorders. This clonotype was seen many times. Antigen: not known. Study-wide findings and caveats: Patients with HTLV-1-associated myelopathy had the highest level of TCR clonal expansion, whereas patients with multiple sclerosis had the lowest level, falling beneath the level found in healthy controls. The phylogenetic placement of 18 of 34 multiple sclerosis patients' repertoires in one related-CDR3 cluster constitutes a possible signature.

Germline-derived CDR1 and CDR2 are MNHEY and SVGAGI. Unmatched junction bases numbered 3, after V lost 2 bases and J lost 5 bases. The CDR3 runs to 14 residues. The sorted libraries were prepared using some 950,000 CD4+ or CD8+ T cells that had themselves been sorted. Every sequencing run generated in excess of 170 million TCR-beta sequences. These sequences covered 15-18 subjects. From the 5' RACE reads, TCRdb called clonotypes with MiXCR, one entry per CDR3 protein. The sample shows under 60,000 distinct CDR3 sequences, around 5.8% of them seen only once. V usage is TRBV6-5 and J usage is TRBJ2-7; 10 nucleotides line up with TRBD1. The sequenced material came from CD4+ T cells from blood. This sequence was found in a woman younger than 30 with multiple sclerosis. Here the CDR3 reads CASSYRGQGNEQYF. The CDR3 bases are TGTGCCAGCAGTTACAGGGGACAGGGGAACGAGCAGTACTTC.